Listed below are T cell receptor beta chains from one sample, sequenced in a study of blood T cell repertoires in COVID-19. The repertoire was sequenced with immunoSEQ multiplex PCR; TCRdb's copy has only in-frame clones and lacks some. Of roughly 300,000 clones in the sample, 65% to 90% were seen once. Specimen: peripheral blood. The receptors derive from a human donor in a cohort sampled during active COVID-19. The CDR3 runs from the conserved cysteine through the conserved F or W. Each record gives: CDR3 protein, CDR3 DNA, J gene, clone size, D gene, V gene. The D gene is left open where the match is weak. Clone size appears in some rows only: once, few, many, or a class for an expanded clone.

CASTEILNTEAFF TGTGCCAGCACGGAGATTTTGAACACTGAAGCTTTCTTT TRBJ1-1 NA NA TRBV6-5
CASRHSEAYNEQFF TGTGCCAGCCGCCATTCAGAAGCCTACAATGAGCAGTTCTTC TRBJ2-1 NA NA TRBV27
CASSLSHSGNTIYF TGTGCCAGCAGCTTATCCCACTCTGGAAACACCATATATTTT TRBJ1-3 NA NA TRBV11-2
CASSEGCGRVSNTGELFF TGTGCCAGCAGTGAGGGATGCGGCAGGGTCTCGAACACCGGGGAGCTGTTTTTT TRBJ2-2 NA NA TRBV25-1
CASSELGLGGNEQFF TGTGCCAGCAGTGAATTGGGTTTAGGAGGCAATGAGCAGTTCTTC TRBJ2-1 NA NA TRBV25-1
CASSFGQSYGYTF TGTGCCAGCAGTTTCGGACAGAGCTATGGCTACACCTTC TRBJ1-2 NA NA TRBV27
CASSLQGVGNYEQYF TGTGCCAGCTCGCTCCAGGGGGTAGGAAACTACGAGCAGTACTTC TRBJ2-7 once TRBD1 TRBV18
CASSQIGQVFGDEQYF TGTGCCAGCTCACAAATAGGACAGGTTTTTGGGGACGAGCAGTACTTC TRBJ2-7 NA TRBD1 TRBV18
CASSLVTVNSNQPQHF TGTGCCAGCAGCTTAGTGACAGTTAATAGCAATCAGCCCCAGCATTTT TRBJ1-5 NA NA TRBV7-2
CASSQDAIPTGELFF TGCGCCAGCAGCCAAGATGCGATACCCACCGGGGAGCTGTTTTTT TRBJ2-2 NA NA TRBV4-3
CASSLAPTGPTDTQYF TGTGCCAGCAGCTTAGCCCCGACAGGGCCCACAGATACGCAGTATTTT TRBJ2-3 few TRBD1 TRBV7-9
CASSQEGGAGFLEKLFF TGCGCCAGCAGCCAAGAAGGGGGGGCGGGCTTCCTGGAAAAACTGTTTTTT TRBJ1-4 NA NA TRBV4-1
CASSPPGTGAYEQYF TGTGCCAGCAGCCCACCCGGGACAGGCGCCTACGAGCAGTACTTC TRBJ2-7 NA TRBD1 TRBV13
CASSPEVSSYNEQFF TGTGCCAGCAGCCCCGAGGTTAGCTCCTACAATGAGCAGTTCTTC TRBJ2-1 once NA TRBV7-2
CASTEGGGGDTQYF TGCGCCAGCACCGAAGGGGGTGGTGGAGATACGCAGTATTTT TRBJ2-3 few NA TRBV5-1
CASSHKKDPGQSLYNEQFF TGTGCCAGCAGCCACAAGAAGGACCCGGGACAGTCCCTCTACAATGAGCAGTTCTTC TRBJ2-1 NA TRBD1 TRBV3-1/TRBV3-2
CASDPGTGGLEQYF TGTGCCAGCGACCCCGGGACAGGGGGCCTCGAGCAGTACTTC TRBJ2-7 NA TRBD1 TRBV7-2
CASSLQGYNSPLHF TGTGCCAGCAGTTTACAGGGATATAATTCACCCCTCCACTTT TRBJ1-6 once NA TRBV28
CASSLESLPSTDTQYF TGCGCCAGCAGCTTGGAAAGCCTCCCTAGCACAGATACGCAGTATTTT TRBJ2-3 NA NA TRBV5-1
CASSPGTATEQFF TGTGCCAGCAGCCCGGGGACTGCGACTGAGCAGTTCTTC TRBJ2-1 NA NA TRBV7-2